One and the same sample provided the 28 T cell receptor beta chains below, sequenced in a study of CD8 T cells in ankylosing spondylitis. Study-wide results and caveats: It appeared that ankylosing spondylitis blood was characterized by a TCR beta motif of roughly 8 highly homologous variants.

Antigens for these TCRs are unknown. TCRdb used MiXCR to reprocess the 5' RACE reads, holding one entry per CDR3 protein. Here the sample spans 100,000 or so distinct CDR3 sequences, roughly 9% being singletons. The sample taken for sequencing was blood, either unsorted or a sorted T cell fraction (not recorded which). The receptors were sampled from a male donor with ankylosing spondylitis.

The chain links TRBV2 to TRBJ1-1; the D is unclear. V was clipped by 1 base and J by 11 bases, with 14 bases between them. Germline CDR1 reads SNHLY; CDR2 reads FYNNEI. The CDR3 is made up of 13 amino acids. Here the CDR3 DNA reads TGTGCCAGCAGTGAAGATGGCCCCTTGGCGGCTTTCTTT. Amino acid sequence: CASSEDGPLAAFF.

This clonotype showed up just a few times. V is TRBV5-1 and J is TRBJ1-6; no firm D call. From germline, CDR1 is SGHRS and CDR2 YFSETQ. This CDR3 has 15 residues. Trimming removed 0 bases at V and 6 bases at J, with 10 bases between. This CDR3 reads CASSLAGGFNSPLHF. DNA of the CDR3: TGCGCCAGCAGCTTGGCCGGCGGTTTTAATTCACCCCTCCACTTT. The full variable domain, in which reference TRBV5-1 and TRBJ1-6 provide the parts outside the CDR3, is KAGVTQTPRYLIKTRGQQVTLSCSPISGHRSVSWYQQTPGQGLQFLFEYFSETQRNKGNFPGRFSGRQFSNSRSEMNVSTLELGDSALYLCASSLAGGFNSPLHFGNGTRLTVT.

In its sample, this clonotype was seen a few times. The chain employs TRBV20-1 and TRBJ2-1; TRBD2 matches 15 bases. CDR1 and CDR2 from the germline V gene are DFQATT and SNEGSKA (reference sequence). This CDR3 has 17 residues. V shed 6 bases and J 8 bases; nucleotides not matched to a gene: 14. CDR3 nucleotides: TGCAGTGCCAGGACTAGCGGGAGGGGGGGGTTTACATATGAGCAGTTCTTC. Translating it yields CSARTSGRGGFTYEQFF.

A single count supports this clonotype. The chain combines TRBV19 with TRBJ2-2; D possibly corresponds to TRBD2 (5 bases). CDR1 is LNHDA and CDR2 is SQIVND in the germline V gene (reference sequence). CDR3 length equals 13 residues. V was pared by 10 bases and J by 2 bases, with 11 bases between. As DNA, the CDR3 is TGTGCCAATCCAAGCGGAAACACCGGGGAGCTGTTTTTT. Translating gives CANPSGNTGELFF.

Ten or more counts support this clonotype. V gene TRBV7-9 combines with J gene TRBJ2-7, with unresolved D. Per the germline V gene, CDR1 is SEHNR and CDR2 is FQNEAQ (reference sequence). Trimming left V 5 bases short and J 1 base short, with 12 bases between. This CDR3 is built from 14 residues. CDR3 coding DNA: TGTGCCAGCAGCCCCAAGTACGGGTCCTACGAGCAGTACTTC. Translating gives CASSPKYGSYEQYF.

This clonotype appeared a few times. This chain links TRBV11-2 with TRBJ2-6; D uncertain. The CDR3 covers 17 residues. The germline CDR1 and CDR2 sequences are SGHAT and FQNNGV. Trimming took 5 bases from V and 0 from J, leaving 14 bases between them. CDR3 in DNA: TGTGCCAGCAGCCTGCTTGCAGGTGGCTCTGGGGCCAACGTCCTGACTTTC. This sequence encodes CASSLLAGGSGANVLTF.

This clonotype was seen a few times. V usage is TRBV30 and J usage is TRBJ1-1; D remains ambiguous. V lost 4 bases and J lost 0, with 3 bases in between. Germline assignment: CDR1 GTSNPN and CDR2 SVGIG (reference sequence). This CDR3 comprises 11 residues. CDR3 sequence (DNA): TGTGCCTGGAAAGTGAACACTGAAGCTTTCTTT. Its protein product is CAWKVNTEAFF.

This clonotype was seen a few times. The chain employs TRBV28 and TRBJ2-1; a possible D gene is TRBD1 (6 bases). Germline V CDR1 and CDR2: MDHEN, SYDVKM. This CDR3 comprises 15 residues. V dropped 3 bases and J dropped 3 bases, with 12 bases sitting between them. In DNA, the CDR3 is TGTGCCAGCAGTTTGGACAGTATGGTCTACAATGAGCAGTTCTTC. It is translated as CASSLDSMVYNEQFF.

In its sample, this clonotype was seen many times. The chain employs TRBV7-9 and TRBJ1-5; 7 nucleotides match TRBD1. This CDR3 spans 16 amino acids. V lost 5 bases, J lost 4 bases, and 11 bases stayed unmatched. Per the germline V gene, CDR1 is SEHNR and CDR2 is FQNEAQ (reference sequence). The DNA for the CDR3 is TGTGCCAGCAGCGATACTAAGGGACAGAGAAATCAGCCCCAGCATTTT. Its translation is CASSDTKGQRNQPQHF. Together with reference TRBV7-9 and TRBJ1-5, the CDR3 gives the full variable domain: DTGVSQNPRHKITKRGQNVTFRCDPISEHNRLYWYRQTLGQGPEFLTYFQNEAQLEKSRLLSDRFSAERPKGSFSTLEIQRTEQGDSAMYLCASSDTKGQRNQPQHFGDGTRLSIL.

V usage is TRBV20-1 and J usage is TRBJ2-2, with TRBD2 identical over 8 bases. V lost 2 bases and J lost 3; bases outside the gene matches: 8. The CDR3 extends over 16 amino acids. Germline-derived CDR1 and CDR2 are DFQATT and SNEGSKA (reference sequence). CDR3 sequence (DNA): TGCAGTGCTAGATTGCCCCCAGCGGGAGACACCGGGGAGCTGTTTTTT. It is translated as CSARLPPAGDTGELFF.

This clonotype was detected many times. The chain uses TRBV20-1 and TRBJ1-2, with a possible D match to TRBD1 (6 bases). V lost 5 bases, J lost 6 bases, and 16 bases lay in between. The germline gives CDR1 DFQATT, CDR2 SNEGSKA (reference sequence). The CDR3 covers 13 residues. The CDR3 is CSAYRERGDGYTF. In DNA, the CDR3 is TGCAGTGCTTACAGGGAGCGGGGCGATGGCTACACCTTC.

The chain combines TRBV5-1 with TRBJ2-2, with a tentative D call TRBD1 (6 bases). Germline assignment: CDR1 SGHRS and CDR2 YFSETQ. This CDR3 region has 15 residues. The ends were cut back, 3 bases at V and 6 bases at J, with 15 bases in the middle. Here the CDR3 reads CASSSYPTGSGELFF. The CDR3 nucleotides are TGCGCCAGCAGCTCATACCCTACAGGGTCCGGGGAGCTGTTTTTT.

This sequence joins TRBV27 and TRBJ2-1; perhaps TRBD1 as D (6 bases). Between the trimmed V and J ends, which lost 7 bases and 7 bases, there was a span of 14 bases. Looked up from germline, CDR1 is MNHEY and CDR2 is SMNVEV (reference sequence). The CDR3 consists of 13 residues. The CDR3 region is CASTVQGWNEQFF. In DNA form, the CDR3 reads TGTGCCAGCACCGTACAGGGATGGAATGAGCAGTTCTTC.

This clonotype showed up just a few times. This chain connects TRBV10-3 to TRBJ1-1; D is uncertain. CDR1 ENHRY and CDR2 SYGVKD come from the germline V gene. Trimming shortened V by 3 bases and J by 0 bases, and 17 bases separated the two germline ends. The CDR3 has 17 amino acids. This chain's CDR3 is CAISDGPPGSMNTEAFF. The CDR3, as DNA: TGTGCCATCAGTGATGGGCCCCCAGGCAGCATGAACACTGAAGCTTTCTTT.

In its sample, this clonotype was seen many times. The genes are TRBV13 and TRBJ2-1, with TRBD1 matching over 7 bases. CDR1 and CDR2 from the germline V gene are PRHDT and FYEKMQ (reference sequence). This CDR3 is built from 15 residues. After removal of 5 bases from V and 7 bases from J, the junction contained 11 bases not matched to a gene. CDR3 region: CASSPPRTGWNEQFF. In nucleotides, the CDR3 is TGTGCCAGCAGCCCGCCGAGGACAGGTTGGAATGAGCAGTTCTTC.

This clonotype was found a few times. J is TRBJ2-7 and V is TRBV5-5; D may be TRBD2 (5 bases). This CDR3 is built from 13 residues. Germline CDR1 reads SGHKS; CDR2 reads YYEKEE (reference sequence). Deletions cut 1 base from V and 4 bases from J, with 9 bases between. This CDR3 reads CASSLSSGYEQYF. CDR3 in DNA: TGTGCCAGCAGCTTGTCCTCGGGATACGAGCAGTACTTC.

This clonotype has ten or more counts. The genes are TRBV29-1 and TRBJ2-1, with D unclear. CDR3 length: 12 amino acids. Per germline, CDR1 SQVTM and CDR2 ANQGSEA. V shed 4 bases and J shed 9 bases, with 13 bases lying between them. In DNA, the CDR3 is TGCAGCGTTGTGGGTCCCTCGGGTGAGCAGTTCTTC. Encoded protein: CSVVGPSGEQFF.

This clonotype came up many times. This rearrangement joins TRBV5-6 to TRBJ2-1; the D gene is possibly TRBD2 (6 bases). Trimming cost V 2 bases and J 13 bases, with 10 bases left between them. The length of the CDR3 is 11 residues. The V gene's germline CDR1 is SGHDT and CDR2 YYEEEE. The CDR3 sequence: CASSFGEEQFF. The CDR3 DNA sequence: TGTGCCAGCAGCTTCGGGGAGGAACAGTTCTTC.

This clonotype came up many times. The chain combines TRBV20-1 with TRBJ2-1; no reliable D call. Trimming took off 1 base at V and 6 bases at J, with 13 bases between the two ends. The CDR3 covers 14 residues. The germline V gene encodes CDR1 DFQATT and CDR2 SNEGSKA (reference sequence). The CDR3 sequence: CSARVERVANEQFF. The CDR3 nucleotides read TGCAGTGCTAGAGTTGAAAGGGTGGCCAATGAGCAGTTCTTC.

The sample holds many counts of this clonotype. This chain connects TRBV20-1 to TRBJ2-1; TRBD1 is a possible D gene (5 bases). The CDR3 totals 14 residues. V dropped 3 bases and J dropped 8 bases, with 17 bases sitting between them. CDR1 is DFQATT, CDR2 SNEGSKA, per germline (reference sequence). The DNA of the CDR3 is TGCAGTGCTAGTCCCGCAGGGTCTTGGTATGAGCAGTTCTTC. Its protein product is CSASPAGSWYEQFF.

The chain employs TRBV12-3 or TRBV12-4 and TRBJ1-3; no clear D gene. V gave up 1 base and J gave up 4 bases, with 8 bases separating them. There are 14 residues in the CDR3. As DNA, the CDR3 is TGTGCCAGCAGTTTAGGGACGTCGGGAAACACCATATATTTT. Encoded protein: CASSLGTSGNTIYF.

This clonotype was seen more than once but under ten times. This chain joins TRBV7-9 and TRBJ2-1, with 7 bases that match TRBD1. The CDR3 spans 13 residues. Trimming removed 2 bases from V and 16 bases from J; junction bases left unmatched: 11. In germline, CDR1 is SEHNR, CDR2 FQNEAQ (reference sequence). The DNA of the CDR3 is TGTGCCAGCAGCTTAAATTTAGACAGGGATTGCTTCTTC. Its translation is CASSLNLDRDCFF.

This sequence joins TRBV2 and TRBJ2-7, with D perhaps assigned TRBD1 or TRBD2 (5 bases each). Deletions cut 3 bases from V and 0 bases from J, with 9 bases between. Germline values: CDR1 SNHLY, CDR2 FYNNEI. The CDR3 has 14 amino acids. The chain's CDR3 is CASSEVGVSYEQYF. The CDR3 bases are TGTGCCAGCAGTGAGGTGGGGGTCTCCTACGAGCAGTACTTC.

This clonotype turned up a few times. This chain links TRBV7-9 with TRBJ2-7, with TRBD1 identical over 8 bases. The CDR3 consists of 16 residues. With 5 bases clipped from V and 3 bases from J, the junction kept 12 bases outside the gene matches. Germline V gene sequence: CDR1 SEHNR, CDR2 FQNEAQ (reference sequence). The DNA for the CDR3 is TGTGCCAGCAGCGCCCTCTCGGGACAGGCTATCTACGAGCAGTACGTC. It is translated as CASSALSGQAIYEQYV.

This clonotype was seen at least ten times. This sequence joins TRBV27 and TRBJ2-1, with no clear D. This CDR3 spans 11 amino acids. In germline, CDR1 is MNHEY, CDR2 SMNVEV (reference sequence). Deletions cut 5 bases from V and 6 bases from J, with 5 bases between. CDR3 nucleotide sequence: TGTGCCAGCAGTCAGATCAATGAGCAGTTCTTC. Residues: CASSQINEQFF.

The chain carries TRBV28 and TRBJ2-7; TRBD2 matches at 11 bases. This CDR3 is built from 14 residues. V was pared by 4 bases and J by 4 bases, with 3 bases of the junction left unmatched. Germline-derived CDR1 and CDR2 are MDHEN and SYDVKM. The CDR3 region is CASSSGTSGYEQYV. The CDR3 DNA sequence: TGTGCCAGCAGTTCCGGGACTAGCGGATACGAGCAGTACGTC.

At least ten counts were recorded for this clonotype. Compared with germline, one end of the junction differs, possibly owing to a read error. The rearrangement links TRBV5-1 to TRBJ2-6, with D possibly TRBD1 on 6 matching bases. Germline CDR1 reads SGHRS; CDR2 reads YFSETQ. The CDR3 is 15 amino acids. The CDR3 sequence is CASSLDRFGANVLIF. CDR3 coding DNA: TGCGCCAGCAGCCTCGACAGGTTCGGGGCCAACGTCCTGATTTTC.

This clonotype was found many times. V is TRBV6-2 or TRBV6-3 and J is TRBJ2-1, with no clear D. Between the trimmed V and J ends, which lost 7 bases and 5 bases, there was a span of 9 bases. The CDR3 extends over 12 amino acids. From germline, CDR1 is MNHEY and CDR2 SVGEGT. CDR3 sequence reads: CASTARNNEQFF. DNA for the CDR3: TGTGCCAGCACTGCGAGGAACAATGAGCAGTTCTTC.